Following are 26 T cell receptor beta chains from one sample sequenced in a study of blood T cell repertoires in COVID-19 (dated by TCRdb to about 2020). Library preparation was by the immunoSEQ multiplex PCR assay. TCRdb holds this immuneACCESS table with in-frame rearrangements only. Some clones are missing; in checked studies, unresolved V genes explain under half, and the rest has no known cause. This sample comprises a few hundred thousand clones, around 85% of them detected only once. Together, the top ten hold 0.87% of the sample. The sample comprised peripheral blood. These receptor sequences come from a human donor with COVID-19, enrolled during active disease. The donor label of this sample is uncertain.

This clone has just one count. The chain uses TRBV28 and TRBJ1-2; perhaps TRBD1 as D (5 bases). Trimming took 1 base from V and 7 from J, leaving 19 bases between them. The germline CDR1 and CDR2 sequences are MDHEN and SYDVKM. CDR3 size: 16 residues. The CDR3 spells CASSLSGAGPRSGYTF. The CDR3 coding sequence is TGTGCCAGCAGTTTATCCGGTGCAGGGCCAAGGAGTGGCTACACCTTC.

The rearrangement uses TRBV9 and TRBJ1-1; TRBD1 is a possible D gene (5 bases). Germline lookup yields CDR1 SGDLS and CDR2 YYNGEE. V was cut by 3 bases and J by 1 base, with 16 bases left in between. This CDR3 region has 16 residues. The CDR3 nucleotides read TGTGCCAGCAGCGCCTTAGCTCAAGGGGCGAACACTGAAGCTTTCTTT. This sequence encodes CASSALAQGANTEAFF.

The chain joins TRBV3-1 (or the pseudogene TRBV3-2) to TRBJ2-7, with 9 bases matching TRBD2. The junction had 6 bases not matched to a gene; V was cut back by 4 bases and J by 2 bases. The germline V gene has CDR1 LGHDT and CDR2 YNNKEL (reference sequence). The CDR3 is 15 amino acids. CDR3 bases: TGTGCCAGCAGCCCAATAGCGGGAGCCACCTACGAGCAGTACTTC. Protein sequence: CASSPIAGATYEQYF.

The chain carries TRBV5-4 and TRBJ2-7, with 14 bases aligning to TRBD2. In germline, CDR1 is SGHNT, CDR2 YYREEE (reference sequence). V shed 2 bases, J shed 3 bases, and the junction held 10 bases outside the gene matches. CDR3 length equals 18 residues. CDR3 sequence (DNA): TGTGCCAGCAGCTTTGAGGTGGGGACTAGCGGGAGTCGCTACGAGCAGTACTTC. Translated: CASSFEVGTSGSRYEQYF. The full variable domain, in which reference TRBV5-4 and TRBJ2-7 provide the parts outside the CDR3, is ETGVTQSPTHLIKTRGQQVTLRCSSQSGHNTVSWYQQALGQGPQFIFQYYREEENGRGNFPPRFSGLQFPNYSSELNVNALELDDSALYLCASSFEVGTSGSRYEQYFGPGTRLTVT.

The V and J genes are TRBV7-6 and TRBJ1-3, with 10 bases fitting TRBD1. Germline V gene data show CDR1 as SGHVS and CDR2 as FNYEAQ. The trim removed 0 bases at V and 2 bases at J, leaving 4 bases unmatched. The CDR3 has 17 residues. The CDR3 reads CASSLAPGQGTGNTIYF. DNA for the CDR3: TGTGCCAGCAGCTTAGCGCCGGGACAGGGGACTGGAAACACCATATATTTT.

The chain recombines TRBV3-1 (or the pseudogene TRBV3-2) with TRBJ1-2, with 7 bases matching TRBD1. CDR3 size: 14 residues. With V trimmed by 6 bases and J by 8 bases, 12 bases remained unmatched. Germline V lookup: CDR1 LGHDT, CDR2 YNNKEL (reference sequence). The CDR3 loop is CASRRATGMGGYTF. The CDR3 DNA reads as TGTGCCAGCAGACGGGCGACAGGGATGGGAGGCTACACCTTC.

The V call is TRBV19, the J call TRBJ1-2, with 7 positions matching TRBD1. V lost 7 bases to trimming and J lost 4 bases; unmatched junction nucleotides: 9. Germline V lookup: CDR1 LNHDA, CDR2 SQIVND (reference sequence). The CDR3 runs to 14 residues. CDR3 nucleotide sequence: TGTGCCAGTATGTACAGGGGCGAACTCTATGGCTACACCTTC. Protein sequence: CASMYRGELYGYTF.

The V call is TRBV3-1 (or the pseudogene TRBV3-2), the J call TRBJ1-1; D not certain. Between the trimmed V and J ends, which lost 1 base and 5 bases, there was a span of 11 bases. The CDR3 runs to 14 residues. Looked up from germline, CDR1 is LGHDT and CDR2 is YNNKEL (reference sequence). The CDR3 region has the DNA TGTGCCAGCAGCCAAGTAAGGAGCTGGACTGAAGCTTTCTTT. The encoded protein is CASSQVRSWTEAFF.

The V and J genes are TRBV6-6 and TRBJ1-5; possible D gene TRBD1, 5 bases. This CDR3 contains 14 residues. Germline-derived CDR1 and CDR2 are MNHNY and SVGAGI (reference sequence). Trimming removed 4 bases at V and 2 bases at J, with 9 bases between. CDR3 in DNA: TGTGCCAGCAGTTTCGCACAGGGCAATCAGCCCCAGCATTTT. It translates to CASSFAQGNQPQHF.

The CDR3 spells CASSSSRGPNEQFF. Here the CDR3 DNA reads TGTGCCAGCAGCTCGTCCAGGGGTCCCAATGAGCAGTTCTTC. V is TRBV7-2 and J is TRBJ2-1, with D possibly matching TRBD1 (6 bases). Per the germline V gene, CDR1 is SGHTA and CDR2 is FQGNSA. There are 14 residues in the CDR3. The V gene lost 4 bases and the J gene lost 6 bases, with 13 bases spanning the gap. Full variable domain (remainder filled in from reference TRBV7-2 and TRBJ2-1): GAGVSQSPSNKVTEKGKDVELRCDPISGHTALYWYRQSLGQGLEFLIYFQGNSAPDKSGLPSDRFSAERTGGSVSTLTIQRTQQEDSAVYLCASSSSRGPNEQFFGPGTRLTVL.

The CDR3 is CASSLTGGSDTGELFF. The CDR3 DNA reads as TGTGCCAGCAGCTTAACTGGGGGGAGTGACACCGGGGAGCTGTTTTTT. V usage is TRBV7-3 and J usage is TRBJ2-2; D possibly corresponds to TRBD2 (6 bases). The CDR3 is 16 amino acids. V was pared by 0 bases and J by 3 bases, with 11 bases between. Germline CDR1 reads SGHTA; CDR2 reads FQGTGA.

V is TRBV19 and J is TRBJ2-3, with TRBD2 identical over 13 bases. The CDR3 length is 16 residues. Germline values: CDR1 LNHDA, CDR2 SQIVND (reference sequence). Unmatched junction bases numbered 5, after V lost 1 base and J lost 7 bases. In DNA, the CDR3 is TGTGCCAGTAGTATAGCTACTAGCGGGAGGGCGAATACGCAGTATTTT. It translates to CASSIATSGRANTQYF.

This clone was seen a few times. This chain's CDR3 is CASSQGAGVSNTEAFF. CDR3 nucleotide sequence: TGCGCCAGCAGCCAAGGTGCCGGGGTATCGAACACTGAAGCTTTCTTT. The chain carries TRBV4-1 and TRBJ1-1, with D unclear. Germline CDR1 and CDR2: MGHRA and YSYEKL. This CDR3 region has 16 residues. The V end was cut by 1 base, the J end by 1 base, with 13 bases between.

The rearrangement uses TRBV27 and TRBJ1-4; D may be TRBD1 (5 bases). The CDR3 is 17 residues long. Trimming removed 4 bases at V and 8 bases at J, with 23 bases between. Germline lookup yields CDR1 MNHEY and CDR2 SMNVEV (reference sequence). This chain's CDR3 is CASSSLFQTGIAEKLFF. The CDR3 nucleotides are TGTGCCAGCAGTTCCCTATTCCAAACAGGAATAGCCGAAAAACTGTTTTTT.

The rearrangement uses TRBV5-1 and TRBJ2-2; D gene ambiguous. CDR3 length equals 13 residues. Per germline, CDR1 SGHRS and CDR2 YFSETQ. Trimming shortened V by 0 bases and J by 6 bases, and 6 bases separated the two germline ends. The CDR3 reads CASSLGRSGELFF. CDR3 nucleotides: TGCGCCAGCAGCTTGGGGAGATCCGGGGAGCTGTTTTTT.

This clone showed up just once. This chain joins TRBV30 and TRBJ1-1; D is undetermined. The germline V gene has CDR1 GTSNPN and CDR2 SVGIG (reference sequence). Trimming took 0 bases from V and 5 from J, leaving 10 bases between them. The CDR3 runs to 13 residues. The CDR3 region is CAWSVHGGTEAFF. The CDR3 region has the DNA TGTGCCTGGAGTGTACATGGCGGAACTGAAGCTTTCTTT. Complete variable domain (other parts from reference TRBV30 and TRBJ1-1): SQTIHQWPATLVQPVGSPLSLECTVEGTSNPNLYWYRQAAGRGLQLLFYSVGIGQISSEVPQNLSASRPQDRQFILSSKKLLLSDSGFYLCAWSVHGGTEAFFGQGTRLTVV.

V is TRBV2 and J is TRBJ1-4, with 8 nucleotides matching TRBD1. Per the germline V gene, CDR1 is SNHLY and CDR2 is FYNNEI. The CDR3 extends over 15 amino acids. The junction had 8 bases not matched to a gene; V was cut back by 5 bases and J by 6 bases. In nucleotides, the CDR3 is TGTGCCAGCAGTAACTCGGGACAGGTGGATGAAAAACTGTTTTTT. Amino acids: CASSNSGQVDEKLFF. The full variable domain, with the rest looked up from reference TRBV2 and TRBJ1-4, is EPEVTQTPSHQVTQMGQEVILRCVPISNHLYFYWYRQILGQKVEFLVSFYNNEISEKSEIFDDQFSVERPDGSNFTLKIRSTKLEDSAMYFCASSNSGQVDEKLFFGSGTQLSVL.

This sequence joins TRBV7-3 and TRBJ2-1, with 10 nucleotides matching TRBD2. The V gene end was trimmed by 5 bases and the J gene end by 7 bases; junction bases not matched to a gene: 11. The CDR3 spans 16 residues. CDR1 and CDR2 (germline): SGHTA, FQGTGA. The CDR3 DNA sequence: TGTGCCAGCAGCCAGAAGGTAGCGGGAGGCCTTAATGAGCAGTTCTTC. This gives the protein CASSQKVAGGLNEQFF.

The V and J genes are TRBV1 and TRBJ2-2; the D call of TRBD2 is as the table states it, not checked on the DNA. TRBV1 is given as a pseudogene. The CDR3 runs 14 residues. Written as DNA, the CDR3 is TGCACCAGCAGCTATAAGCGGACGGCCGGGGAGCTGTTTTTT. This sequence encodes CTSSYKRTAGELFF.

The V and J genes are TRBV19 and TRBJ2-3, with 10 bases aligning to TRBD2. The CDR3 spans 16 residues. From germline, CDR1 is LNHDA and CDR2 SQIVND (reference sequence). The ends lost 7 bases at V and 2 bases at J; junction bases unmatched: 9. The CDR3 nucleotides read TGTGCCAGTACCTCGAGACTAGCGGGCCCCACAGATACGCAGTATTTT. Translated, it gives CASTSRLAGPTDTQYF.

This chain connects TRBV6-6 to TRBJ1-2, with 9 bases aligning to TRBD1. From germline, CDR1 is MNHNY and CDR2 SVGAGI (reference sequence). The CDR3 sequence is 15 residues long. Trimming took 7 bases from V and 3 from J; bases not matched to a gene: 9. The CDR3, as DNA: TGTGCCAGCACCAAGGACAGGGGACGAGACTATGGCTACACCTTC. Residues: CASTKDRGRDYGYTF.

This clone was recorded at least ten times. The chain uses TRBV19 and TRBJ1-1, with a possible D match to TRBD1 (5 bases). The V end lost 3 bases, the J end lost 3 bases, and 8 bases lay between the germline ends. This CDR3 spans 13 amino acids. Germline V CDR1 and CDR2: LNHDA, SQIVND (reference sequence). As DNA, the CDR3 is TGTGCCAGTAGTATGGGGGGATACACTGAAGCTTTCTTT. Translation: CASSMGGYTEAFF.

The chain couples TRBV24-1 to TRBJ2-1, with D possibly TRBD1 on 5 matching bases. Germline V gene lookup returns CDR1 KGHDR and CDR2 SFDVKD. This CDR3 contains 14 residues. Trimming pared 8 bases from V and 1 base from J, leaving 11 bases between. The CDR3 here is CATNGQFSYNEQFF. CDR3 coding DNA: TGTGCCACCAATGGACAATTTTCCTACAATGAGCAGTTCTTC.

This chain joins TRBV27 and TRBJ1-5; D possibly corresponds to TRBD1 (5 bases). Germline-derived CDR1 and CDR2 are MNHEY and SMNVEV (reference sequence). The CDR3 is made up of 15 amino acids. V was pared by 0 bases and J by 1 base, with 7 bases between. CDR3 in amino acids: CASSLSGGSNQPQHF. In DNA form, the CDR3 reads TGTGCCAGCAGTTTATCCGGGGGGAGCAATCAGCCCCAGCATTTT.

The chain recombines TRBV18 with TRBJ2-3; tentative D call: TRBD1 (5 bases). The CDR3 sequence is 16 residues long. CDR1 is KGHSH, CDR2 LQKENI, per germline. V lost 1 base, J lost 2 bases, and 13 bases lay in between. CDR3 sequence reads: CASSPLTGALTDTQYF. DNA of the CDR3: TGTGCCAGCTCACCACTAACTGGGGCCCTCACAGATACGCAGTATTTT.

This chain links TRBV9 with TRBJ1-4, with 8 bases aligning to TRBD1. Unmatched junction bases numbered 20, after V lost 3 bases and J lost 7 bases. Germline V gives CDR1 SGDLS, CDR2 YYNGEE. The CDR3 contains 19 residues. The CDR3, as DNA: TGTGCCAGCAGCGCCCCTAGGCCCAGGACAGGGCGTGAGGGTGAAAAACTGTTTTTT. It codes for CASSAPRPRTGREGEKLFF.